What follows are 24 T cell receptor beta chains derived from one specimen sequenced in a study of blood T cell repertoires in COVID-19. Some clones are missing from TCRdb's copy, which holds only in-frame ones; the method was immunoSEQ multiplex PCR. The sample has 150,000 to 200,000 clones; about 84% are singletons. Sequenced: peripheral blood. Receptors originate from a woman aged 25-40 years with acute or convalescent COVID-19.

The gene calls are TRBV6-4 and TRBJ2-2; D gene unclear. The germline V gene encodes CDR1 MRHNA and CDR2 SNTAGT. The V end was cut by 5 bases, the J end by 4 bases, with 5 bases between. The CDR3 extends over 12 amino acids. CDR3: CASSNSTGELFF. The CDR3 DNA reads as TGTGCCAGCAGTAACAGCACCGGGGAGCTGTTTTTT.

The V and J genes are TRBV6-2 or TRBV6-3 and TRBJ2-7, with 8 bases identical to TRBD2. This CDR3 has 15 amino acids. V was pared by 2 bases and J by 3 bases, with 6 bases of the junction left unmatched. The germline gives CDR1 MNHEY, CDR2 SVGEGT. CDR3 region: CASSYVGGGNYEQYF. CDR3 in DNA: TGTGCCAGCAGTTACGTCGGGGGGGGGAACTACGAGCAGTACTTC.

This sequence joins TRBV27 and TRBJ2-3, with D possibly being TRBD1 (5 bases). CDR1 and CDR2 from the germline V gene are MNHEY and SMNVEV (reference sequence). Trimming removed 5 bases at V and 4 bases at J, with 16 bases between. The CDR3 consists of 15 residues. The CDR3 region has the DNA TGTGCCAGCAGTATAGGGGCGATCAGGGCAGATACGCAGTATTTT. Translation gives CASSIGAIRADTQYF.

This rearrangement joins TRBV28 to TRBJ2-1; D may be TRBD2 (6 bases). CDR1 is MDHEN and CDR2 is SYDVKM in the germline V gene. The V and J ends lost 6 bases and 5 bases respectively, with 14 bases between them. CDR3 length: 14 residues. The CDR3 sequence: CASSLLDYNNEQFF. The CDR3 bases are TGTGCCAGCAGCCTGCTGGACTACAACAATGAGCAGTTCTTC.

The chain carries TRBV7-9 and TRBJ2-1; 10 bases match TRBD1. The CDR3 has 16 residues. Trimming at V came to 3 bases and at J to 4 bases, leaving 6 bases not matched to a gene. Germline assignment: CDR1 SEHNR and CDR2 FQNEAQ (reference sequence). DNA for the CDR3: TGTGCCAGCAGCTTGGGGACAGGGGAGGAATACAATGAGCAGTTCTTC. This gives the protein CASSLGTGEEYNEQFF.

The chain has TRBV2 and TRBJ1-5, with 7 bases lining up with TRBD1. Germline CDR1 is SNHLY and CDR2 is FYNNEI. The V and J ends lost 4 bases and 0 bases, in that order; junction bases with no gene match: 3. There are 15 residues in the CDR3. The CDR3 reads CASSARGPSNQPQHF. The DNA of the CDR3 is TGTGCCAGCAGTGCGAGGGGGCCTAGCAATCAGCCCCAGCATTTT.

This chain joins TRBV9 and TRBJ1-2; D unresolved. Trimming shortened V by 4 bases and J by 8 bases, and 12 bases separated the two germline ends. The CDR3 length is 12 residues. Germline CDR1 is SGDLS and CDR2 is YYNGEE. DNA for the CDR3: TGTGCCAGCAGCATCGAGGGCAGGGGCTACACCTTC. This sequence encodes CASSIEGRGYTF.

The chain recombines TRBV30 with TRBJ2-3; D may be TRBD2 (7 bases). The CDR3 sequence is 14 residues long. Germline CDR1 and CDR2: GTSNPN and SVGIG (reference sequence). V lost 3 bases, J lost 5 bases, and 15 bases lay in between. CDR3 sequence reads: CAWSPTGGRDTQYF. In DNA, the CDR3 is TGTGCCTGGAGCCCCACCGGGGGGCGAGATACGCAGTATTTT.

This clone was picked up a small number of times. The chain combines TRBV10-2 with TRBJ2-7; 11 bases fit TRBD2. In germline, CDR1 is WSHSY, CDR2 SAAADI. Unmatched junction bases numbered 7, after V lost 8 bases and J lost 4 bases. This CDR3 spans 14 amino acids. DNA of the CDR3: TGCGCCAGCGGGGGGACTAGCGGAGGATACGAGCAGTACTTC. Amino acids: CASGGTSGGYEQYF.

The chain recombines TRBV5-1 with TRBJ1-2; TRBD1 agrees at 8 bases. This CDR3 region has 14 residues. CDR1 and CDR2 from the germline V gene are SGHRS and YFSETQ. J was trimmed by 3 bases and V by 4 bases; bases with no gene match: 5. CDR3 in amino acids: CASSPDRAYYGYTF. CDR3 in DNA: TGCGCCAGCAGCCCGGACAGGGCCTACTATGGCTACACCTTC.

The CDR3 is CARSAEQATNYGYTF. The CDR3 region has the DNA TGTGCCAGAAGCGCAGAACAGGCCACTAACTATGGCTACACCTTC. The chain is built from TRBV7-5 and TRBJ1-2; the D segment call TRBD1 is taken from the table without a DNA check. TRBV7-5 is reported as a pseudogene. The CDR3 totals 15 residues.

This chain links TRBV5-1 with TRBJ1-2; 8 bases agree with TRBD1. The CDR3 extends over 14 amino acids. Trimming removed 0 bases from V and 7 bases from J; junction bases left unmatched: 5. Per germline, CDR1 SGHRS and CDR2 YFSETQ. CDR3 DNA sequence: TGCGCCAGCAGCTTGGTAATCAGGGGGCCTGGCTACACCTTC. Translation: CASSLVIRGPGYTF. Full variable domain (rest looked up from reference TRBV5-1 and TRBJ1-2): KAGVTQTPRYLIKTRGQQVTLSCSPISGHRSVSWYQQTPGQGLQFLFEYFSETQRNKGNFPGRFSGRQFSNSRSEMNVSTLELGDSALYLCASSLVIRGPGYTFGSGTRLTVV.

This chain links TRBV7-2 with TRBJ1-4, with D maybe TRBD1 (6 bases). The CDR3 consists of 15 residues. With 3 bases removed from V and 10 bases from J, the gap between germline ends came to 18 bases. CDR1 and CDR2 (germline): SGHTA, FQGNSA. CDR3 in amino acids: CASSLGLGGARKLFF. CDR3 sequence (DNA): TGTGCCAGCAGCTTGGGCCTAGGGGGGGCCCGAAAACTGTTTTTT.

This chain joins TRBV21-1 and TRBJ2-1; the D segment call TRBD2 is taken from the table without a DNA check. TRBV21-1 constitutes a pseudogene. The CDR3 extends over 16 amino acids. CDR3 loop: CASSKRGLAGHNEQFF. The CDR3 nucleotides are TGTGCCAGCAGCAAACGAGGACTAGCGGGGCACAATGAGCAGTTCTTC.

V and J are TRBV11-2 and TRBJ2-7; 7 bases fit TRBD2. With V trimmed by 5 bases and J by 1 base, 8 bases remained unmatched. CDR3 length: 15 residues. CDR1 and CDR2 from the germline V gene are SGHAT and FQNNGV. CDR3 DNA: TGTGCCAGCAGCCGGAGCGGGGAAAGATCCTACGAGCAGTACTTC. It codes for CASSRSGERSYEQYF.

The chain uses TRBV5-6 and TRBJ2-3; possible D gene TRBD2, 5 bases. The germline V gene has CDR1 SGHDT and CDR2 YYEEEE. The CDR3 spans 13 residues. The V gene lost 0 bases and the J gene lost 9 bases, with 11 bases spanning the gap. CDR3 DNA sequence: TGTGCCAGCAGCTTGGCTAGCCCCTCAACGCAGTATTTT. It is translated as CASSLASPSTQYF.

The rearrangement joins TRBV30 to TRBJ2-7; 9 positions match TRBD1. This CDR3 region has 13 residues. Trimming removed 8 bases from V and 9 bases from J; junction bases left unmatched: 14. The germline V gene has CDR1 GTSNPN and CDR2 SVGIG (reference sequence). The CDR3 region has the DNA TGTGCCCTGAGCGGACAGGGGAACACCGGGCAGTACTTC. This codes for CALSGQGNTGQYF.

The chain carries TRBV6-5 and TRBJ2-1, with TRBD1 matching over 8 bases. V lost 5 bases and J lost 2; bases outside the gene matches: 2. This CDR3 region has 14 residues. The germline CDR1 and CDR2 sequences are MNHEY and SVGAGI. CDR3 sequence: CASSLTGAYNEQFF. The CDR3 coding sequence is TGTGCCAGCAGTCTGACAGGGGCCTACAATGAGCAGTTCTTC.

The chain links TRBV5-1 to TRBJ2-1; TRBD2 matches 13 bases. This CDR3 has 16 residues. Germline V gene sequence: CDR1 SGHRS, CDR2 YFSETQ. The trim removed 1 base at V and 5 bases at J, leaving 3 bases unmatched. This CDR3 is CASSLSTSGGDNEQFF. The CDR3 coding sequence is TGCGCCAGCAGCTTGTCAACTAGCGGGGGGGACAATGAGCAGTTCTTC. The full variable domain, completed using reference TRBV5-1 and TRBJ2-1, is KAGVTQTPRYLIKTRGQQVTLSCSPISGHRSVSWYQQTPGQGLQFLFEYFSETQRNKGNFPGRFSGRQFSNSRSEMNVSTLELGDSALYLCASSLSTSGGDNEQFFGPGTRLTVL.

This chain links TRBV2 with TRBJ1-1, with 7 positions matching TRBD1. The germline V gene has CDR1 SNHLY and CDR2 FYNNEI. CDR3 size: 13 residues. J gave up 5 bases and V 6 bases, and 6 bases lay outside the gene matches. The DNA for the CDR3 is TGTGCCAGCAGAGATGACAGGGTTACTGAAGCTTTCTTT. This gives the protein CASRDDRVTEAFF. Supplemented by reference TRBV2 and TRBJ1-1, the full variable domain reads EPEVTQTPSHQVTQMGQEVILRCVPISNHLYFYWYRQILGQKVEFLVSFYNNEISEKSEIFDDQFSVERPDGSNFTLKIRSTKLEDSAMYFCASRDDRVTEAFFGQGTRLTVV.

The chain is built from TRBV28 and TRBJ2-7; weak D call: TRBD1 (7 bases). The CDR3 consists of 15 residues. With 5 bases removed from V and 7 bases from J, the gap between germline ends came to 21 bases. Germline CDR1 MDHEN, CDR2 SYDVKM. The CDR3 nucleotides are TGTGCCAGCAGTACTCGGGGACAGATAGGAGGGGAGCAGTACTTC. This sequence encodes CASSTRGQIGGEQYF.

The V and J genes are TRBV3-1 (or the pseudogene TRBV3-2) and TRBJ1-6, with 9 bases lining up with TRBD1. Germline CDR1 and CDR2: LGHDT and YNNKEL (reference sequence). Germline trimming cut 1 base from V and 10 bases from J; bases unmatched to any gene: 5. This CDR3 contains 15 residues. The CDR3 region is CASSQGGQGPSPLHF. In DNA, the CDR3 is TGTGCCAGCAGCCAAGGGGGACAGGGCCCATCACCCCTCCACTTT.

The chain has TRBV7-9 and TRBJ2-7; D is undetermined. The germline gives CDR1 SEHNR, CDR2 FQNEAQ (reference sequence). Trimming shortened V by 1 base and J by 0 bases, and 10 bases separated the two germline ends. This CDR3 is 15 amino acids long. This chain's CDR3 is CASSLVQVYSYEQYF. The CDR3 region has the DNA TGTGCCAGCAGCTTAGTGCAGGTTTACTCCTACGAGCAGTACTTC. The whole variable domain, filled in from reference TRBV7-9 and TRBJ2-7, reads DTGVSQNPRHKITKRGQNVTFRCDPISEHNRLYWYRQTLGQGPEFLTYFQNEAQLEKSRLLSDRFSAERPKGSFSTLEIQRTEQGDSAMYLCASSLVQVYSYEQYFGPGTRLTVT.

This chain uses TRBV28 with TRBJ1-1, with D perhaps TRBD1 (6 bases). V lost 3 bases and J lost 4, with 12 bases in between. The CDR3 covers 14 residues. The germline V gene has CDR1 MDHEN and CDR2 SYDVKM. As DNA, the CDR3 is TGTGCCAGCAGTTTTCAGACAGGTTCCACTGAAGCTTTCTTT. Protein sequence: CASSFQTGSTEAFF.